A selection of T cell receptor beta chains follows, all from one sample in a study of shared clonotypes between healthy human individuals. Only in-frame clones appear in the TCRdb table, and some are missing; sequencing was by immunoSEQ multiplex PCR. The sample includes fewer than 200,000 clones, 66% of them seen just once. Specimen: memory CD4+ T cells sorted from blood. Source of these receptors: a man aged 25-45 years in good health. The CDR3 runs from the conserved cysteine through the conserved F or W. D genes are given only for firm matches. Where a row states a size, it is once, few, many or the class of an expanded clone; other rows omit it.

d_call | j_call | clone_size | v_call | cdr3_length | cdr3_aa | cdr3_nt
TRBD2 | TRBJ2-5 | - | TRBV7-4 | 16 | CASSLLREGQRETQYF | TGTGCCAGCAGCTTGTTGCGGGAGGGCCAAAGAGAGACCCAGTACTTC
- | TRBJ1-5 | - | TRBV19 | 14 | CASSIGIGNQPQHF | TGTGCCAGTAGTATAGGGATAGGCAATCAGCCCCAGCATTTT
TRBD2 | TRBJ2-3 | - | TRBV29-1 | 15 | CSVTGRLAGTDTQYF | TGCAGCGTCACGGGACGACTAGCGGGCACAGATACGCAGTATTTT
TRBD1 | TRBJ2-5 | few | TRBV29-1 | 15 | CSTSRDSAIQETQYF | TGCAGCACAAGTCGGGACAGCGCAATACAAGAGACCCAGTACTTC
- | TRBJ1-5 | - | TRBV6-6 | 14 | CASSYSQGSQPQHF | TGTGCCAGCAGTTACTCACAGGGAAGCCAGCCCCAGCATTTT
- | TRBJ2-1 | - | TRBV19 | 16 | CASRGGSGRSYNEQFF | TGTGCCAGTAGGGGCGGAAGCGGGCGTTCCTACAATGAGCAGTTCTTC
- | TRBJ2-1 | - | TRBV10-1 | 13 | CASSESWAGEQFF | TGCGCCAGCAGTGAGTCATGGGCCGGTGAGCAGTTCTTC
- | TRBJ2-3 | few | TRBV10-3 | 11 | CAISRTDTQYF | TGTGCCATCAGCAGGACAGATACGCAGTATTTT
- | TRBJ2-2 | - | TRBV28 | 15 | CASSRTAANTGELFF | TGTGCCAGCAGTCGGACAGCCGCGAACACCGGGGAGCTGTTTTTT
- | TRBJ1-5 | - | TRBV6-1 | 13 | CASSEARHQPQHF | TGTGCCAGCAGTGAAGCGCGCCATCAGCCCCAGCATTTT
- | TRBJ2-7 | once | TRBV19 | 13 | CASSIGTKYEQYF | TGTGCCAGTAGTATCGGGACCAAATACGAGCAGTACTTC
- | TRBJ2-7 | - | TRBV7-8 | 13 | CASSRAGTVEQYF | TGTGCCAGCAGCCGTGCAGGGACGGTCGAGCAGTACTTC
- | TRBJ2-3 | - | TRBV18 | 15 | CASSPRVRGTDTQYF | TGTGCCAGCTCACCACGGGTCAGGGGCACAGATACGCAGTATTTT
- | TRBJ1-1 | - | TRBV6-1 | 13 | CATRGLSNTEAFF | TGTGCCACGAGGGGTCTCTCGAACACTGAAGCTTTCTTT
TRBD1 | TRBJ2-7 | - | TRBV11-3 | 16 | CASSLYGQGGSYEQYF | TGTGCCAGCAGCTTATATGGACAGGGGGGAAGCTACGAGCAGTACTTC
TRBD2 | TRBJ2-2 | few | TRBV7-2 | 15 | CASSLVGREEGELFF | TGTGCCAGCAGCTTAGTTGGTCGGGAGGAAGGGGAGCTGTTTTTT
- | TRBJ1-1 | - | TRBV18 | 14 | CASSPPGRSNEAFF | TGTGCCAGCTCACCACCGGGACGGAGCAATGAAGCTTTCTTT
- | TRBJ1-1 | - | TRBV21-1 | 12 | CASSPRPTEAFF | TGTGCCAGCAGCCCCAGGCCCACTGAAGCTTTCTTT
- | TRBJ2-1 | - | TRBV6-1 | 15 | CASSTETSSYNEQFF | TGTGCCAGCAGCACTGAGACTAGCTCCTACAATGAGCAGTTCTTC
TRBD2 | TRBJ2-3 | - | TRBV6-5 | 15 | CASSYVGLELGTQYF | TGTGCCAGCAGTTACGTTGGACTAGAGTTGGGTACGCAGTATTTT
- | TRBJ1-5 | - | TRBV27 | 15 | CASSLQVHSNQPQHF | TGTGCCAGCAGTTTACAGGTTCATAGCAATCAGCCCCAGCATTTT
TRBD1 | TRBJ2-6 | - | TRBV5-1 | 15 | CASSPQGSGANVLTF | TGCGCCAGCAGCCCACAGGGGTCAGGGGCCAACGTCCTGACTTTC